The sequence of this TCR beta chain was determined in a study of identical twins. This clonotype was recorded at least ten times. Its cognate antigen is unknown. Among all donors, each was a healthy Caucasian. MiXCR was run by TCRdb on the 5' RACE reads, yielding one entry per CDR3 protein. The table lists hundreds of thousands of distinct CDR3 sequences, about 12% of them singletons, with 1.5% to 2% in the top ten. Study findings and constraints: Models came in too low on out-of-frame TCR alpha sharing in monozygotic twins. Abundant cord blood beta clonotypes carried fewer insertions; memory repertoires showed none.

These data were also filed under a second study, of yellow fever vaccine responses in identical twins.

The TCR originated in a woman under 30 in good health. Input material: PBMCs.

CDR3 region: CATRSSGPMNTEAFF. In DNA, the CDR3 is TGTGCCACGCGGTCGAGCGGACCCATGAACACTGAAGCTTTCTTT. J is TRBJ1-1 and V is TRBV10-3; D not resolved. V gave up 10 bases and J gave up 0 bases, with 18 bases separating them. This CDR3 has 15 residues. Germline CDR1 is ENHRY and CDR2 is SYGVKD.